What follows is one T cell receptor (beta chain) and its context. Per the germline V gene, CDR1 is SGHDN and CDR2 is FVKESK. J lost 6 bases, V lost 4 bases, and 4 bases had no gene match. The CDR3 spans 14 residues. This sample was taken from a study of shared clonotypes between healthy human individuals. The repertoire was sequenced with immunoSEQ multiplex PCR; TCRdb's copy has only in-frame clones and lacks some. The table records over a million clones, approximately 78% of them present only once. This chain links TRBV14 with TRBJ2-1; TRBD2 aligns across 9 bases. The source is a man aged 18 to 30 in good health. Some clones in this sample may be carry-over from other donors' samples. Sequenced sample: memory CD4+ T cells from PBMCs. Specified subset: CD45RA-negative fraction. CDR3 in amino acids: CASSPWRGGNEQFF. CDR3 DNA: TGTGCCAGCAGCCCCTGGCGGGGGGGCAATGAGCAGTTCTTC. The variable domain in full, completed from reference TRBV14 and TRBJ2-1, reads EAGVTQFPSHSVIEKGQTVTLRCDPISGHDNLYWYRRVMGKEIKFLLHFVKESKQDESGMPNNRFLAERTGGTYSTLKVQPAELEDSGVYFCASSPWRGGNEQFFGPGTRLTVL.